Following are 30 T cell receptor beta chains from one sample sequenced in a study of T cell responses to AZD1222 COVID-19 vaccine. This table comes from immunoSEQ multiplex PCR, and its TCRdb copy is limited to in-frame clones, with some not included. The sample records some 120,000 clones, about 85% being singletons. The material sequenced was peripheral blood, taken on day 0 of AZD1222 vaccination. Receptors originate from an adult in good health.

The chain has TRBV19 and TRBJ1-6; D gene uncertain. The CDR3 has 15 amino acids. Per germline, CDR1 LNHDA and CDR2 SQIVND (reference sequence). V lost 3 bases to trimming and J lost 4 bases, with 10 bases between them. The CDR3 reads CASSMKAPYNSPLHF. The DNA of the CDR3 is TGTGCCAGTAGTATGAAGGCACCGTATAATTCACCCCTCCACTTT.

V usage is TRBV4-3 and J usage is TRBJ1-1; D gene unclear. There are 17 residues in the CDR3. Germline-derived CDR1 and CDR2 are LGHNA and YSLEER. The ends were cut back, 4 bases at V and 2 bases at J, with 20 bases in the middle. This CDR3 is CASSPKASGLGNTEAFF. The CDR3 region has the DNA TGCGCCAGCAGCCCAAAAGCCTCGGGGTTGGGTAACACTGAAGCTTTCTTT.

This rearrangement joins TRBV28 to TRBJ1-5; the D is unclear. The CDR3 spans 16 residues. The germline V gene encodes CDR1 MDHEN and CDR2 SYDVKM. V was shortened by 5 bases and J by 2 bases, with 16 bases between the two germline ends. CDR3 in DNA: TGTGCCAGCAGTCCCAATGTTGGTACGGGCAATCAGCCCCAGCATTTT. Its translation is CASSPNVGTGNQPQHF.

The chain employs TRBV6-5 and TRBJ1-5, with TRBD1 matching over 7 bases. There are 14 residues in the CDR3. CDR1 and CDR2 (germline): MNHEY, SVGAGI. With 8 bases clipped from V and 7 bases from J, the junction kept 11 bases outside the gene matches. CDR3 amino acids: CASAVGDSRQPQHF. In nucleotides, the CDR3 is TGTGCCAGCGCCGTGGGGGACAGTAGGCAGCCCCAGCATTTT.

J is TRBJ2-5 and V is TRBV2, with D possibly TRBD1 on 5 matching bases. Germline V lookup: CDR1 SNHLY, CDR2 FYNNEI. CDR3 length equals 14 residues. V lost 6 bases, J lost 5 bases, and 16 bases lay in between. CDR3 amino acids: CASSGPRGGETQYF. In nucleotides, the CDR3 is TGTGCCAGCAGCGGACCAAGGGGTGGTGAGACCCAGTACTTC.

This clone was recorded many times. DNA of the CDR3: TGCGCCAGCAGCCAAGATCTGACACGGACAGGGGGAAACACTGAAGCTTTCTTT. Protein: CASSQDLTRTGGNTEAFF. The V gene is TRBV4-1, the J gene TRBJ1-1; 10 bases align to TRBD1. V lost 0 bases, J lost 2 bases, and 9 bases stayed unmatched. The CDR3 runs 18 residues. CDR1 is MGHRA, CDR2 YSYEKL, per germline.

This clone was recorded once. The V gene is TRBV4-3, the J gene TRBJ2-4; TRBD1 or TRBD2 may be the D gene (5 bases each). The germline CDR1 and CDR2 sequences are LGHNA and YSLEER. CDR3 length: 15 amino acids. Trimming pared 0 bases from V and 5 bases from J, leaving 11 bases between. The CDR3 is CASSQDLGAENIQYF. The CDR3 DNA reads as TGCGCCAGCAGCCAAGATCTCGGGGCAGAAAACATTCAGTACTTC.

This clone was seen more than once but under ten times. The gene calls are TRBV12-3 or TRBV12-4 and TRBJ1-1; the D is unclear. The CDR3 loop spans 12 amino acids. The V end lost 4 bases, the J end lost 5 bases, and 8 bases lay between the germline ends. In DNA form, the CDR3 reads TGTGCCAGCAGTTCGGAGACTACTGAAGCTTTCTTT. Translating gives CASSSETTEAFF.

The genes are TRBV5-4 and TRBJ1-1, with 7 bases matching TRBD1. Germline-derived CDR1 and CDR2 are SGHNT and YYREEE (reference sequence). V was pared by 4 bases and J by 1 base, with 10 bases of the junction left unmatched. This CDR3 is built from 16 residues. The CDR3 nucleotides read TGTGCCAGCAGCAACCAACAGGGGTCTGGGAACACTGAAGCTTTCTTT. The encoded protein is CASSNQQGSGNTEAFF. The full variable domain, rest sourced from reference TRBV5-4 and TRBJ1-1, is ETGVTQSPTHLIKTRGQQVTLRCSSQSGHNTVSWYQQALGQGPQFIFQYYREEENGRGNFPPRFSGLQFPNYSSELNVNALELDDSALYLCASSNQQGSGNTEAFFGQGTRLTVV.

The V gene is TRBV2, the J gene TRBJ1-5; a weak D match, TRBD1 (6 bases). Germline values: CDR1 SNHLY, CDR2 FYNNEI. V was shortened by 8 bases and J by 3 bases, with 14 bases between the two germline ends. This CDR3 has 14 amino acids. The CDR3 DNA reads TGTGCCAGCCTGGCGGACAGTTTCAATCAGCCCCAGCATTTT. The encoded protein is CASLADSFNQPQHF.

The gene calls are TRBV14 and TRBJ2-7; D may correspond to TRBD1 or TRBD2 (5 bases each). The CDR3 has 16 amino acids. V was trimmed by 1 base and J by 4 bases, leaving 17 bases between them. CDR1 and CDR2 from the germline V gene are SGHDN and FVKESK. CDR3: CASSQVAGTGSYEQYF. In DNA form, the CDR3 reads TGTGCCAGCAGCCAAGTGGCCGGGACGGGCTCTTACGAGCAGTACTTC.

This clone has just one count. This chain connects TRBV19 to TRBJ1-1, with unresolved D. V was shortened by 7 bases and J by 1 base, with 13 bases between the two germline ends. The CDR3 spans 14 residues. The germline V gene has CDR1 LNHDA and CDR2 SQIVND (reference sequence). The DNA of the CDR3 is TGTGCCAGTACCCACGGACCAGGGAACACTGAAGCTTTCTTT. This encodes CASTHGPGNTEAFF.

V usage is TRBV10-2 and J usage is TRBJ1-1, with 7 bases fitting TRBD1. Trimming at V came to 6 bases and at J to 7 bases, leaving 14 bases not matched to a gene. CDR1 is WSHSY, CDR2 SAAADI, per germline. The CDR3 is 15 residues long. CDR3 coding DNA: TGCGCCAGCAGGGATCCGGGACAGAACGACGTTGAAGCTTTCTTT. Translation gives CASRDPGQNDVEAFF.

The V gene is TRBV28, the J gene TRBJ1-3; D is possibly TRBD1 (6 bases). The germline V gene encodes CDR1 MDHEN and CDR2 SYDVKM. Trimming cost V 10 bases and J 4 bases, with 17 bases left between them. The CDR3 consists of 14 residues. The CDR3 reads CATRDGGAGNTIYF. The CDR3 DNA is TGTGCCACCCGGGATGGGGGCGCAGGAAACACCATATATTTT. Based on the CDR3 plus reference TRBV28 and TRBJ1-3, the full variable domain is DVKVTQSSRYLVKRTGEKVFLECVQDMDHENMFWYRQDPGLGLRLIYFSYDVKMKEKGDIPEGYSVSREKKERFSLILESASTNQTSMYLCATRDGGAGNTIYFGEGSWLTVV.

The chain employs TRBV7-9 and TRBJ1-2, with 9 bases fitting TRBD1. V shed 3 bases, J shed 2 bases, and the junction held 1 base outside the gene matches. The CDR3 runs to 14 residues. In germline, CDR1 is SEHNR, CDR2 FQNEAQ (reference sequence). The CDR3 DNA is TGTGCCAGCAGCTTCGGGACAGGGAACTATGGCTACACCTTC. Translated: CASSFGTGNYGYTF.

The chain is built from TRBV2 and TRBJ1-6, with TRBD1 as a possible D gene (5 bases). Germline-derived CDR1 and CDR2 are SNHLY and FYNNEI. V lost 9 bases, J lost 10 bases, and 16 bases lay in between. The CDR3 runs 13 residues. The CDR3 loop is CARSGTFTSPLHF. DNA for the CDR3: TGTGCCAGATCCGGGACTTTCACGTCACCCCTCCACTTT.

V usage is TRBV6-5 and J usage is TRBJ1-1, with D possibly being TRBD1 (5 bases). V lost 1 base to trimming and J lost 0 bases, with 9 bases between them. CDR3 length: 15 amino acids. Germline-derived CDR1 and CDR2 are MNHEY and SVGAGI. CDR3 sequence reads: CASSYWDEMNTEAFF. CDR3 nucleotides: TGTGCCAGCAGTTACTGGGACGAGATGAACACTGAAGCTTTCTTT.

The chain links TRBV24-1 to TRBJ2-3; D uncertain. The germline gives CDR1 KGHDR, CDR2 SFDVKD. The CDR3 length is 13 residues. V lost 3 bases to trimming and J lost 4 bases, with 7 bases between them. This CDR3 is CATSDRVSDTQYF. CDR3 coding DNA: TGTGCCACCAGTGATAGGGTCTCAGATACGCAGTATTTT.

This clone was counted a few times. Other DNA sequences in this specimen translate into the identical CDR3. The genes are TRBV6-2 or TRBV6-3 and TRBJ2-7; D is unclear. This CDR3 spans 13 amino acids. V was shortened by 0 bases and J by 2 bases, with 5 bases between the two germline ends. The germline V gene encodes CDR1 MNHEY and CDR2 SVGEGT. The CDR3 coding sequence is TGTGCCAGCAGTTACTCCCAGACCTACGAGCAGTACTTC. Its translation: CASSYSQTYEQYF.

The chain couples TRBV7-9 to TRBJ1-2; no definite D call. The V gene's germline CDR1 is SEHNR and CDR2 FQNEAQ (reference sequence). Trimming took off 0 bases at V and 7 bases at J, with 6 bases between the two ends. The CDR3 is 12 residues long. This CDR3 reads CASSLASPGYTF. CDR3 in DNA: TGTGCCAGCAGCTTAGCGAGTCCTGGCTACACCTTC.

V gene TRBV7-9 combines with J gene TRBJ1-6, with TRBD1 matching over 7 bases. Germline V gene data show CDR1 as SEHNR and CDR2 as FQNEAQ (reference sequence). The CDR3 contains 14 residues. Losses at the gene ends were 5 bases for V and 7 bases for J; bases not matched to a gene: 5. The CDR3 is CASSDDRVNSPLHF. CDR3 nucleotides: TGTGCCAGCAGCGACGACAGGGTGAATTCACCCCTCCACTTT.

This clone was observed a few times. This sequence joins TRBV11-3 and TRBJ2-1; D gene uncertain. V lost 7 bases to trimming and J lost 6 bases, with 10 bases between them. Germline V gene sequence: CDR1 SGHNT, CDR2 YENEEA. The CDR3 contains 12 residues. The CDR3 loop reads CASTQDTNEQFF. DNA of the CDR3: TGTGCCAGCACCCAAGACACCAATGAGCAGTTCTTC.

This clone was seen just once. The chain joins TRBV28 to TRBJ1-3; D is undetermined. Germline CDR1 reads MDHEN; CDR2 reads SYDVKM. Trimming took 1 base from V and 0 from J, leaving 13 bases between them. The CDR3 totals 17 residues. The CDR3 nucleotides are TGTGCCAGCAGTTTATTGCCCCTTAGGGACTCTGGAAACACCATATATTTT. Translation gives CASSLLPLRDSGNTIYF.

J is TRBJ2-7 and V is TRBV7-2; 11 bases line up with TRBD1. V dropped 2 bases and J dropped 3; count of bases not matched to a gene: 6. This CDR3 has 16 amino acids. CDR1 SGHTA and CDR2 FQGNSA come from the germline V gene. The CDR3 loop reads CASSLKIGTGGYEQYF. Written as DNA, the CDR3 is TGTGCCAGCAGCTTAAAGATCGGGACAGGGGGCTACGAGCAGTACTTC. Full variable domain (remainder filled in from reference TRBV7-2 and TRBJ2-7): GAGVSQSPSNKVTEKGKDVELRCDPISGHTALYWYRQSLGQGLEFLIYFQGNSAPDKSGLPSDRFSAERTGGSVSTLTIQRTQQEDSAVYLCASSLKIGTGGYEQYFGPGTRLTVT.

The rearrangement uses TRBV7-8 and TRBJ1-2; D remains ambiguous. Germline CDR1 reads SGHVS; CDR2 reads FQNEAQ. The germline V and J ends were trimmed by 5 bases and 4 bases, with 14 bases remaining between them. The CDR3 length is 14 residues. CDR3 in amino acids: CASSLGIGSYGYTF. Written as DNA, the CDR3 is TGTGCCAGCAGCCTGGGTATTGGAAGCTATGGCTACACCTTC.

The chain employs TRBV5-8 and TRBJ1-2, with D maybe TRBD1 (5 bases). The CDR3 extends over 15 amino acids. Trimming cost V 2 bases and J 4 bases, with 15 bases left between them. CDR1 is SGHTS and CDR2 is YDEGEE in the germline V gene. The CDR3 loop is CASSLPGTTRYGYTF. CDR3 nucleotides: TGTGCCAGCAGCTTACCCGGGACGACACGCTATGGCTACACCTTC.

This rearrangement joins TRBV27 to TRBJ1-1; D possibly corresponds to TRBD1 (6 bases). Germline CDR1 and CDR2: MNHEY and SMNVEV (reference sequence). The V end lost 5 bases, the J end lost 11 bases, and 24 bases lay between the germline ends. This CDR3 is built from 15 residues. CDR3 sequence reads: CASSPYASTGLYAFF. As DNA, the CDR3 is TGTGCCAGCAGTCCCTACGCCTCGACAGGATTATATGCTTTCTTT.

The chain carries TRBV7-9 and TRBJ2-7; D is unclear. Germline V gives CDR1 SEHNR, CDR2 FQNEAQ (reference sequence). CDR3 size: 12 residues. Trimming left V 1 base short and J 12 bases short, with 13 bases between. CDR3 in amino acids: CASSLGDTERYF. The CDR3 DNA is TGTGCCAGCAGCTTAGGTGACACCGAGAGGTACTTC. The full variable domain, in which reference TRBV7-9 and TRBJ2-7 provide the parts outside the CDR3, is DTGVSQNPRHKITKRGQNVTFRCDPISEHNRLYWYRQTLGQGPEFLTYFQNEAQLEKSRLLSDRFSAERPKGSFSTLEIQRTEQGDSAMYLCASSLGDTERYFGPGTRLTVT.

The chain uses TRBV18 and TRBJ2-7; 12 nucleotides agree with TRBD2. The CDR3 spans 13 residues. V lost 3 bases to trimming and J lost 7 bases; unmatched junction nucleotides: 1. CDR1 and CDR2 from the germline V gene are KGHSH and LQKENI. The CDR3 loop is CASSPGLAGEQYF. In DNA, the CDR3 is TGTGCCAGCTCACCCGGACTAGCGGGGGAGCAGTACTTC.

The V call is TRBV2, the J call TRBJ2-1; D is ambiguous. From germline, CDR1 is SNHLY and CDR2 FYNNEI. The V gene lost 6 bases and the J gene lost 14 bases, with 14 bases spanning the gap. The CDR3 runs 11 residues. CDR3 in amino acids: CASRVGGLEFF. In nucleotides, the CDR3 is TGTGCCAGCAGGGTCGGTGGGTTGGAGTTCTTC.